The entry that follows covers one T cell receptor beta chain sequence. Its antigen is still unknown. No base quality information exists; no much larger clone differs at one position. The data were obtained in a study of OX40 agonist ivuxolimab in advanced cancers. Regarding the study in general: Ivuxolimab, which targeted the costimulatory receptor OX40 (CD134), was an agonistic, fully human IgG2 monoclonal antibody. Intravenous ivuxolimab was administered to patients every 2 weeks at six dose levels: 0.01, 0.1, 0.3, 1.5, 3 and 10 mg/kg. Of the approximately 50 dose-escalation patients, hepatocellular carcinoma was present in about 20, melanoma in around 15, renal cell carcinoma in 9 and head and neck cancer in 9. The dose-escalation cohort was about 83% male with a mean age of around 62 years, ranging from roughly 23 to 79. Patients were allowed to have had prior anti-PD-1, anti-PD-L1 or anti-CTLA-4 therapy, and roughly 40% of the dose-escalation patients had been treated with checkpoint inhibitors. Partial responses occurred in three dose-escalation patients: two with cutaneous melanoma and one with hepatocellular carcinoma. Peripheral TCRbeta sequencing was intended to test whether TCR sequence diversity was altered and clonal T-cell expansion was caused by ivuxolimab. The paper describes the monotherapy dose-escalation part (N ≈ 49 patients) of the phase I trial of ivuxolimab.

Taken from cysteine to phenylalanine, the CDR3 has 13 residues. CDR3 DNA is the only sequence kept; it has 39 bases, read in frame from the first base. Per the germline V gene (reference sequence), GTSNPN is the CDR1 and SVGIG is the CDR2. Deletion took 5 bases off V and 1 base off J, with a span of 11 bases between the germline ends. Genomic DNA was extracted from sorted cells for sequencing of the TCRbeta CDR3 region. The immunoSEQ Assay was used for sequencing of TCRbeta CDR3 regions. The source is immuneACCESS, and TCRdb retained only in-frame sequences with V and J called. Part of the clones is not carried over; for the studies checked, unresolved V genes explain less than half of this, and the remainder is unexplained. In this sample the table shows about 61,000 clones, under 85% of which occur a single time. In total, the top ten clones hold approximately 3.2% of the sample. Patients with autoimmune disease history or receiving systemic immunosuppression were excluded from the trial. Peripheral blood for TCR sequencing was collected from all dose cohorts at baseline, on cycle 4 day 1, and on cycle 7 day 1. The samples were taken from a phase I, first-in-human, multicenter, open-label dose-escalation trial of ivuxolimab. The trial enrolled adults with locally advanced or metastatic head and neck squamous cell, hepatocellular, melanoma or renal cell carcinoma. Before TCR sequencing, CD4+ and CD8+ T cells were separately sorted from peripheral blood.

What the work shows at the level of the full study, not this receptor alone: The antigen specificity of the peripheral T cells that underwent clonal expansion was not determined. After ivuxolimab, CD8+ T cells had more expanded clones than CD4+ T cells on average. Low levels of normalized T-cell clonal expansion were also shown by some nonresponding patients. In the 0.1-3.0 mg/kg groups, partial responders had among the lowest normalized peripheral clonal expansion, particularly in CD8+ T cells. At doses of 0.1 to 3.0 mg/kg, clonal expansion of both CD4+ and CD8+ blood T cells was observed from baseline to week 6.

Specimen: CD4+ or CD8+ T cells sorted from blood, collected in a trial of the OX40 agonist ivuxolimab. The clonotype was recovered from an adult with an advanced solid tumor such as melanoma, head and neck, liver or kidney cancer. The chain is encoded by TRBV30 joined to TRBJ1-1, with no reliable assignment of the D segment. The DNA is TGTGCCTGGGGTCTGGATCGGAACACTGAAGCTTTCTTT. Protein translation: CAWGLDRNTEAFF.